This TCR beta chain came from a study of T cell repertoires in cytomegalovirus infection (dated by TCRdb to 2018 to 2020). Some background on the complete study: The HLA type of each donor mattered for the analysis, because public TCR beta signatures pointed to carriage of CMV infection along with the matching HLA type.

The data were produced on an Illumina HiSeq 1500. Using fastp at Q25 and MiXCR, TCRdb reprocessed the public reads and kept productive beta chains. Rows with a matching CDR3 protein are joined into one entry that keeps the most common DNA and genes. This sample lists roughly 320,000 distinct CDR3 sequences; around a tenth were detected once. Together, the top ten hold about 3.9% of the sample. The research as a whole found: In both this cohort and an independent roughly 350-donor cohort, the cumulative frequency of public TCR beta family members distinguished carriers of CMV infection plus the relevant HLA type. The ex vivo response was dominated by HLA-C-restricted CMV-specific TCR beta clonotypes, and the single most frequent clonotype in two of eight donors was supplied by these HLA-C-restricted clonotypes.

With regard to this clonotype: The antigen it binds to is not known. The input lacks base qualities; no much larger clone sits a single base away.

The CDR3 numbers 16 residues from cysteine through phenylalanine. Solely the CDR3 DNA is kept, with 48 bases framed from the first base. The CDR1 and CDR2 encoded by the germline V gene are MGHRA and YSYEKL. Trimming removed 4 bases from V and 0 bases from J, leaving 13 bases between the germline ends. The TCR sequence derives from a human donor in good health (CMV status not recorded). Some clones in this sample may be carry-over from other donors' samples. Recombination linked TRBV4-1 to TRBJ2-1; a confident D gene designation cannot be given. The sample taken for sequencing was PBMCs. Here the CDR3 is given as CASSLQLSSSYNEQFF. The DNA reads as follows: TGCGCCAGCAGCCTCCAGCTCTCGAGCTCCTACAATGAGCAGTTCTTC.